This entry lists 27 T cell receptor beta chains sequenced from one sample in a study of control samples from healthy donors and cancer patients. The protocol was immunoSEQ multiplex PCR, while the TCRdb copy is restricted to in-frame clones and leaves out a portion. The sample shows 150,000 to 200,000 clones, and around 2% sits with its ten largest clones. What was sequenced was blood. The receptors originated from a woman between 25 and 40 years old in good health.

The rearrangement links TRBV5-1 to TRBJ1-1; D is uncertain. Per the germline V gene, CDR1 is SGHRS and CDR2 is YFSETQ. Trimming shortened V by 2 bases and J by 3 bases, and 8 bases separated the two germline ends. This CDR3 region has 13 residues. Here the CDR3 reads CASSLALHTEAFF. The CDR3 DNA reads as TGCGCCAGCAGCTTAGCGCTCCACACTGAAGCTTTCTTT. The full variable domain, in which reference TRBV5-1 and TRBJ1-1 provide the parts outside the CDR3, is KAGVTQTPRYLIKTRGQQVTLSCSPISGHRSVSWYQQTPGQGLQFLFEYFSETQRNKGNFPGRFSGRQFSNSRSEMNVSTLELGDSALYLCASSLALHTEAFFGQGTRLTVV.

The CDR3: CASSLGIGGTNEKLFF. The CDR3 nucleotides read TGTGCCAGCAGCTTGGGTATCGGGGGCACTAATGAAAAACTGTTTTTT. This rearrangement joins TRBV7-6 to TRBJ1-4; possibly TRBD1 for D (6 bases). V was cut by 3 bases and J by 2 bases, with 13 bases left in between. Germline lookup yields CDR1 SGHVS and CDR2 FNYEAQ. This CDR3 comprises 16 residues.

The V gene is TRBV25-1, the J gene TRBJ1-5, with a weak D call TRBD1 (6 bases). Germline V CDR1 and CDR2: MGHDK, SYGVNS. V was trimmed by 8 bases and J by 0 bases, leaving 11 bases between them. The CDR3 consists of 14 residues. The CDR3 loop is CASGGQLSNQPQHF. The CDR3 DNA reads TGTGCCAGCGGAGGACAGCTTAGCAATCAGCCCCAGCATTTT.

The chain couples TRBV5-1 to TRBJ1-1; D call uncertain. V lost 8 bases and J lost 2, with 10 bases in between. The CDR3 loop spans 12 amino acids. CDR1 SGHRS and CDR2 YFSETQ come from the germline V gene. CDR3 in DNA: TGCGCCAGTAGGGATGGTAACACTGAAGCTTTCTTT. This encodes CASRDGNTEAFF. Using reference TRBV5-1 and TRBJ1-1 for the parts outside the CDR3, the full variable domain is KAGVTQTPRYLIKTRGQQVTLSCSPISGHRSVSWYQQTPGQGLQFLFEYFSETQRNKGNFPGRFSGRQFSNSRSEMNVSTLELGDSALYLCASRDGNTEAFFGQGTRLTVV.

The chain has TRBV5-8 and TRBJ2-3; D remains ambiguous. CDR1 is SGHTS and CDR2 is YDEGEE in the germline V gene. Between the trimmed V and J ends, which lost 4 bases and 7 bases, there was a span of 13 bases. The CDR3 is made up of 13 amino acids. CDR3 region: CASSGLNAYTQYF. CDR3 coding DNA: TGTGCCAGCAGCGGGCTAAATGCTTATACGCAGTATTTT.

This chain uses TRBV18 with TRBJ2-2; possibly TRBD1 for D (6 bases). V lost 2 bases to trimming and J lost 6 bases, with 16 bases between them. Germline CDR1 reads KGHSH; CDR2 reads LQKENI. This CDR3 spans 16 amino acids. The CDR3 loop is CASSPASGVGAGELFF. The CDR3 bases are TGTGCCAGCTCACCAGCATCAGGGGTAGGAGCCGGGGAGCTGTTTTTT.

The rearrangement uses TRBV7-3 and TRBJ1-2, with D possibly TRBD1 on 6 matching bases. Per germline, CDR1 SGHTA and CDR2 FQGTGA. This CDR3 is built from 14 residues. V was trimmed by 5 bases and J by 0 bases, leaving 10 bases between them. CDR3 DNA sequence: TGTGCCAGCAGCCCAGGGACATCTAACTATGGCTACACCTTC. Amino acids: CASSPGTSNYGYTF.

The chain is built from TRBV6-6 and TRBJ2-2; TRBD1 matches 9 bases. With 5 bases clipped from V and 4 bases from J, the junction kept 8 bases outside the gene matches. The CDR3 runs to 16 residues. Per the germline V gene, CDR1 is MNHNY and CDR2 is SVGAGI (reference sequence). CDR3 sequence reads: CASSSNRGRVTGELFF. In nucleotides, the CDR3 is TGTGCCAGCAGTAGTAACAGGGGGCGCGTCACCGGGGAGCTGTTTTTT.

This rearrangement joins TRBV2 to TRBJ1-2; D remains ambiguous. This CDR3 is 12 amino acids long. V was shortened by 7 bases and J by 4 bases, with 10 bases between the two germline ends. Germline lookup yields CDR1 SNHLY and CDR2 FYNNEI. CDR3 DNA: TGTGCCAGCACCCTGAATCCCTATGGCTACACCTTC. The encoded protein is CASTLNPYGYTF.

The chain has TRBV6-4 and TRBJ1-5; a weak D match, TRBD1 (6 bases). Trimming took off 6 bases at V and 5 bases at J, with 14 bases between the two ends. CDR3 length equals 14 residues. CDR1 is MRHNA, CDR2 SNTAGT, per germline. CDR3 protein: CASSRDGGDQPQHF. Here the CDR3 DNA reads TGTGCCAGCAGCAGGGACGGGGGCGATCAGCCCCAGCATTTT.

The rearrangement links TRBV4-2 to TRBJ2-2; 11 bases line up with TRBD2. The V gene's germline CDR1 is LGHNA and CDR2 YNFKEQ. Trimming cost V 5 bases and J 6 bases; bases outside gene matches: 8. The length of the CDR3 is 16 residues. CDR3: CASSWGLAEAAGELFF. CDR3 bases: TGTGCCAGCAGCTGGGGACTAGCGGAGGCAGCCGGGGAGCTGTTTTTT.

V is TRBV6-5 and J is TRBJ2-7, with D perhaps TRBD2 (7 bases). Germline V gene lookup returns CDR1 MNHEY and CDR2 SVGAGI. V gave up 7 bases and J gave up 0 bases, with 16 bases separating them. This CDR3 contains 15 residues. The CDR3 nucleotides are TGTGCCAGCATAGGGGGGGACGCGAGCTCCTACGAGCAGTACTTC. Translation gives CASIGGDASSYEQYF.

V gene TRBV29-1 combines with J gene TRBJ2-3, with 11 positions matching TRBD2. CDR1 is SQVTM and CDR2 is ANQGSEA in the germline V gene. Losses at the gene ends were 7 bases for V and 2 bases for J; bases not matched to a gene: 8. The CDR3 is 15 amino acids. CDR3 sequence reads: CSEISGGANTDTQYF. The CDR3 nucleotides read TGCAGCGAGATTAGCGGGGGGGCCAACACAGATACGCAGTATTTT.

This chain uses TRBV19 with TRBJ2-7; TRBD2 matches 11 bases. The V gene end was trimmed by 4 bases and the J gene end by 0 bases; junction bases not matched to a gene: 5. The V gene's germline CDR1 is LNHDA and CDR2 SQIVND (reference sequence). The CDR3 sequence is 16 residues long. CDR3 coding DNA: TGTGCCAGTAGTAGGGGACTAGCGGACTTCTCCTACGAGCAGTACTTC. It specifies CASSRGLADFSYEQYF.

V gene TRBV12-3 or TRBV12-4 combines with J gene TRBJ1-2; D is uncertain. The CDR3 has 11 residues. Trimming removed 1 base at V and 3 bases at J, with 0 bases between. CDR3 DNA: TGTGCCAGCAGTTTAGACTATGGCTACACCTTC. Translating it yields CASSLDYGYTF.

V gene TRBV5-1 combines with J gene TRBJ2-2; 8 bases fit TRBD1. The CDR3 totals 17 residues. V shed 4 bases and J 1 base; nucleotides not matched to a gene: 9. CDR1 is SGHRS, CDR2 YFSETQ, per germline. CDR3 DNA: TGCGCCAGCAGCACCGGACAGGGCTTAATGAACACCGGGGAGCTGTTTTTT. Protein: CASSTGQGLMNTGELFF.

The chain is built from TRBV6-5 and TRBJ1-4, with a possible D match to TRBD1 (6 bases). The CDR3 sequence is 13 residues long. The V gene lost 3 bases and the J gene lost 10 bases, with 12 bases spanning the gap. Looked up from germline, CDR1 is MNHEY and CDR2 is SVGAGI. The CDR3 here is CASSYSGVGKLFF. The CDR3 bases are TGTGCCAGCAGTTATTCAGGGGTGGGAAAACTGTTTTTT.

The genes are TRBV5-5 and TRBJ2-7, with D perhaps matching TRBD1 (5 bases). Germline CDR1 reads SGHKS; CDR2 reads YYEKEE (reference sequence). V was shortened by 2 bases and J by 2 bases, with 8 bases between the two germline ends. The CDR3 runs 13 residues. CDR3 sequence (DNA): TGTGCCAGCAGCTTACTACAGGCCTACGAGCAGTACTTC. It codes for CASSLLQAYEQYF. Full variable domain (outside the CDR3, taken from reference TRBV5-5 and TRBJ2-7): DAGVTQSPTHLIKTRGQQVTLRCSPISGHKSVSWYQQVLGQGPQFIFQYYEKEERGRGNFPDRFSARQFPNYSSELNVNALLLGDSALYLCASSLLQAYEQYFGPGTRLTVT.

The chain joins TRBV5-1 to TRBJ1-5, with 11 bases matching TRBD1. The ends lost 4 bases at V and 4 bases at J; junction bases unmatched: 4. CDR3 length: 15 residues. Per germline, CDR1 SGHRS and CDR2 YFSETQ. CDR3 in DNA: TGCGCCAGCAGCGGGGGGACAGGGGGTAATCAGCCCCAGCATTTT. Its translation: CASSGGTGGNQPQHF.

The V call is TRBV28, the J call TRBJ2-1; D may be TRBD2 (5 bases). The CDR3 is made up of 13 amino acids. The V end lost 6 bases, the J end lost 10 bases, and 16 bases lay between the germline ends. Per the germline V gene, CDR1 is MDHEN and CDR2 is SYDVKM. The CDR3 is CASSTRRTGEQFF. As DNA, the CDR3 is TGTGCCAGCAGCACCCGCCGGACGGGGGAGCAGTTCTTC.

The genes are TRBV28 and TRBJ1-2; D is unresolved. Per germline, CDR1 MDHEN and CDR2 SYDVKM. Trimming took 4 bases from V and 4 from J, leaving 7 bases between them. The length of the CDR3 is 12 residues. CDR3 DNA: TGTGCCAGCAGTTGGCAGTCCTATGGCTACACCTTC. Translating gives CASSWQSYGYTF.

The chain combines TRBV6-4 with TRBJ1-4, with D unclear. Trimming pared 0 bases from V and 2 bases from J, leaving 13 bases between. This CDR3 has 17 residues. Germline V lookup: CDR1 MRHNA, CDR2 SNTAGT. Written as DNA, the CDR3 is TGTGCCAGCAGTGACTCTGGGAGAGGTGCGACTAATGAAAAACTGTTTTTT. It encodes CASSDSGRGATNEKLFF.

V and J are TRBV6-5 and TRBJ1-5; maybe TRBD1 (5 bases). Germline values: CDR1 MNHEY, CDR2 SVGAGI. The ends were cut back, 5 bases at V and 2 bases at J, with 7 bases in the middle. The CDR3 runs 13 residues. The CDR3 protein is CASSIGGNQPQHF. CDR3 nucleotide sequence: TGTGCCAGCAGTATAGGGGGCAATCAGCCCCAGCATTTT.

V usage is TRBV5-5 and J usage is TRBJ2-3; TRBD1 might be the D (7 bases). Germline-derived CDR1 and CDR2 are SGHKS and YYEKEE (reference sequence). CDR3 length: 15 amino acids. V gave up 3 bases and J gave up 1 base, with 12 bases separating them. CDR3 DNA sequence: TGTGCCAGCAGCTCGGGCAGGGGGGGCACAGATACGCAGTATTTT. Its protein product is CASSSGRGGTDTQYF.

This sequence joins TRBV5-1 and TRBJ2-7; possible D gene TRBD1, 5 bases. Germline CDR1 is SGHRS and CDR2 is YFSETQ. Trimming removed 1 base at V and 6 bases at J, with 20 bases between. This CDR3 comprises 16 residues. The CDR3 region has the DNA TGCGCCAGCAGCTTGTTATCAAACAGGCTCATGAGCGAGCAGTACTTC. As protein: CASSLLSNRLMSEQYF.

The genes are TRBV25-1 and TRBJ1-6; possibly TRBD1 for D (6 bases). The CDR3 length is 15 residues. Germline loops: CDR1 MGHDK, CDR2 SYGVNS. V lost 6 bases and J lost 5, with 14 bases in between. The CDR3 spells CASSKPGANNSPLHF. The CDR3 DNA reads as TGTGCCAGCAGCAAGCCGGGGGCAAATAATTCACCCCTCCACTTT.

As concerns this clone: The junction departs from the called germline gene at one end, perhaps through a read error. This chain joins TRBV5-1 and TRBJ2-7; 12 bases are a match to TRBD1. The CDR3 loop spans 15 amino acids. The V gene's germline CDR1 is SGHRS and CDR2 YFSETQ. The CDR3 protein is CASSLGGTGGTTPNF. CDR3 coding DNA: TGCGCCAGCAGCTTGGGTGGGACAGGGGGCACCACGCCTAACTTC.